This T cell receptor (beta chain) came from a study of blood T cell repertoires in COVID-19. Whole-study context: Samples of COVID-19 (acute and convalescent) were obtained from the United States, Italy and Spain.

In assigning cohorts, the study relied on participant-reported clinical history. Shortly before study entry, within 2 weeks, exposed participants had met a COVID-19 case. The V gene end was trimmed by 2 bases and the J gene end by 2 bases; junction bases not matched to a gene: 4. This CDR3 is 16 amino acids long. Germline CDR1 MNHNY, CDR2 SVGAGI (reference sequence). Produced via immunoSEQ multiplex PCR; TCRdb's table is partial and in-frame only. Here the sample spans 250,000 to 300,000 clones, approximately 78% being singletons. The rearrangement joins TRBV6-6 to TRBJ2-5; the match to TRBD2 covers 11 bases. The source is a man in his forties who had been exposed to COVID-19. Sequencing used PBMCs or T cells enriched from blood (not recorded which). The CDR3 spells CASSYLAGGTQETQYF. CDR3 nucleotides: TGTGCCAGCAGTTACCTAGCGGGAGGAACACAAGAGACCCAGTACTTC.